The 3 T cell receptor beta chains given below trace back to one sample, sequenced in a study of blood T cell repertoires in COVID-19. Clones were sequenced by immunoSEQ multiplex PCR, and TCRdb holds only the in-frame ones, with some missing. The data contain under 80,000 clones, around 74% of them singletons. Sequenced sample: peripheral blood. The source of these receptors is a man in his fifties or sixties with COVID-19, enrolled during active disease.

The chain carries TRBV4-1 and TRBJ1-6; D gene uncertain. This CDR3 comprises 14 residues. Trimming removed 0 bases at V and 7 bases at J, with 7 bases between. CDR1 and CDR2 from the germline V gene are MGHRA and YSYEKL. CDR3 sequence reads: CASSQESVNSPLHF. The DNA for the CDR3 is TGCGCCAGCAGCCAAGAGTCAGTAAATTCACCCCTCCACTTT.

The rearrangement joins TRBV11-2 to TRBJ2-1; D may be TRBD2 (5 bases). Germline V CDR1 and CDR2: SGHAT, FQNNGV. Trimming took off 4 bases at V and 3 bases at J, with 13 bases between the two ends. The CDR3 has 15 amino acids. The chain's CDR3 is CASSSPWESYNEQFF. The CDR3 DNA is TGTGCCAGCAGCTCGCCTTGGGAGAGCTACAATGAGCAGTTCTTC.

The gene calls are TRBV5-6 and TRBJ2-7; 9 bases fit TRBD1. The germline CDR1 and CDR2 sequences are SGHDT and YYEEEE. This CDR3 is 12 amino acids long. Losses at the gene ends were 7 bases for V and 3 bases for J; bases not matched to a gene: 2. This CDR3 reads CASGTGLYEQYF. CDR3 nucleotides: TGTGCCAGCGGGACAGGGCTCTACGAGCAGTACTTC.